This T cell receptor beta chain came from a study of blood T cell repertoires in COVID-19. CDR3 length equals 17 residues. Here immunoSEQ multiplex PCR was the method, and the copy in TCRdb shows in-frame clones only, minus some. The repertoire includes 410,000 or so clones, about 88% of them detected once, and about 1.4% sits in the top ten. Sequenced input: peripheral blood. The sequence was obtained from a woman in her forties with COVID-19, enrolled during active disease. The chain employs TRBV21-1 and TRBJ1-3; TRBD1, the D gene given by the table, was not confirmed from the DNA. TRBV21-1 is a documented pseudogene. The CDR3 spells CASTTFGDRATGNTIYF. The CDR3 region has the DNA TGTGCCAGCACCACCTTTGGGGACAGGGCGACGGGAAACACCATATATTTT.